Listed below are T cell receptor beta chains from one sample, sequenced in a study of T cells in Graves' hyperthyroidism and ophthalmopathy. TCRdb re-called the multiplex PCR reads through MiXCR, storing one row per CDR3 protein. The table records a few hundred thousand distinct CDR3 sequences, roughly 15% of them present only once. The sample was blood. The receptors originated from a woman in her thirties or forties with Graves' hyperthyroidism that later progressed to Graves' ophthalmopathy. Each CDR3 is given with its conserved first and last residue. D genes are given only for firm matches. Size is stated for part of the rows, as once, few or many counts, or as a class when the clone is expanded.

d_gene	len	abundance	j_gene	v_gene	CDR3aa	CDR3nt
.	14	many	TRBJ2-2	TRBV7-9	CASSFAGGAGELFF	TGTGCCAGCAGCTTCGCTGGTGGTGCCGGGGAGCTGTTTTTT
.	14	.	TRBJ1-1	TRBV5-1	CASSVVPGATEAFF	TGCGCCAGCAGCGTGGTTCCGGGGGCAACTGAAGCTTTCTTT
TRBD1	15	many	TRBJ2-1	TRBV3-1	CASSHPGQTYNEQFF	TGTGCCAGCAGCCATCCGGGACAGACCTACAATGAGCAGTTCTTC
.	15	many	TRBJ1-2	TRBV19	CASKSIEDRLYGYTF	TGTGCCAGTAAGTCGATAGAAGACAGGTTGTATGGCTACACCTTC
.	18	few	TRBJ2-1	TRBV20-1	CSARSSDLPGETYNEQFF	TGCAGTGCTAGATCGTCGGATCTCCCCGGCGAGACATACAATGAGCAGTTCTTC
TRBD2	15	many	TRBJ2-1	TRBV18	CASSPPSLAGVPQFF	TGTGCCAGCTCACCACCTTCTCTAGCGGGAGTTCCTCAGTTCTTC
.	18	.	TRBJ1-5	TRBV4-2	CASSQDLNTKSGNQPQHF	TGTGCCAGCAGCCAAGATCTAAATACTAAATCAGGCAATCAGCCCCAGCATTTT
TRBD2	22	.	TRBJ2-7	TRBV6-1	CASSEVPCVPTTTSGRTYEQYF	TGTGCCAGCAGTGAAGTTCCTTGTGTCCCTACTACTACTAGCGGGAGGACCTACGAGCAGTACTTC
TRBD2	18	many	TRBJ2-1	TRBV19	CASSIQGTTSGRANEQFF	TGTGCCAGTAGTATTCAGGGGACAACTAGCGGGAGGGCGAATGAGCAGTTCTTC
.	14	many	TRBJ2-1	TRBV2	CASNKITSPDEQFF	TGTGCCAGCAACAAAATAACTAGCCCCGATGAGCAGTTCTTC
TRBD1	15	.	TRBJ1-1	TRBV28	CASSIPGQFSTEAFF	TGTGCCAGCAGTATACCGGGACAGTTTAGCACTGAAGCTTTCTTT
.	14	few	TRBJ1-2	TRBV28	CASSLRGVGYGYTF	TGTGCCAGCAGCCTGCGGGGGGTTGGCTATGGCTACACCTTC
.	16	few	TRBJ2-7	TRBV4-1	CASSQDQLVPTYEQYF	TGCGCCAGCAGCCAAGATCAACTAGTGCCAACCTACGAGCAGTACTTC
.	13	many	TRBJ2-3	TRBV18	CASSYRSTDTQYF	TGTGCCAGCTCATACAGGAGCACAGATACGCAGTATTTT
TRBD1	16	few	TRBJ2-1	TRBV6-1	CASARDSLLSYNEQFF	TGTGCCAGCGCTCGGGACAGCCTCCTATCCTACAATGAGCAGTTCTTC
.	17	many	TRBJ2-3	TRBV3-1	CASSQTLERSPTDTQYF	TGTGCCAGCAGCCAGACACTAGAGAGGTCCCCGACAGATACGCAGTATTTT
.	16	.	TRBJ1-1	TRBV20-1	CSARVLMTEMNTEAFF	TGCAGTGCTAGAGTCCTTATGACCGAAATGAACACTGAAGCTTTCTTT
.	19	many	TRBJ2-7	TRBV3-1	CASSQEVAGGASPYYEQYF	TGTGCCAGCAGCCAAGAGGTGGCCGGGGGCGCCAGCCCCTACTACGAGCAGTACTTC
.	15	few	TRBJ1-1	TRBV6-1	CASSISDRLNTEAFF	TGTGCCAGCAGTATTTCGGACAGATTGAACACTGAAGCTTTCTTT
TRBD1	18	.	TRBJ2-3	TRBV6-1	CASRKLGTGFWGTDTQYF	TGTGCCAGCAGGAAACTAGGGACAGGGTTTTGGGGCACAGATACGCAGTATTTT
.	13	.	TRBJ2-5	TRBV29-1	CSLANTIQETQYF	TGCAGCCTTGCCAACACGATCCAAGAGACCCAGTACTTC
.	14	once	TRBJ1-1	TRBV6-4	CASKPSALNTEAFF	TGTGCCAGCAAGCCCTCAGCCCTGAACACTGAAGCTTTCTTT
TRBD1	15	many	TRBJ1-5	TRBV6-5	CASSYSQGSNQPQHF	TGTGCCAGCAGTTACTCACAGGGGAGCAATCAGCCCCAGCATTTT
.	13	many	TRBJ1-1	TRBV6-1	CASSSSRYTEAFF	TGTGCCAGCAGTTCAAGTCGTTACACTGAAGCTTTCTTT
.	9	many	TRBJ2-1	TRBV19	CASEREQFF	TGTGCCAGCGAGCGGGAGCAGTTCTTC
.	15	many	TRBJ1-5	TRBV28	CASSLGGKRNQPQHF	TGTGCCAGCAGCCTCGGGGGGAAGAGGAATCAGCCCCAGCATTTT
.	12	many	TRBJ1-5	TRBV28	CASSLVYQPQHF	TGTGCCAGCAGTTTGGTCTATCAGCCCCAGCATTTT
TRBD1	13	many	TRBJ2-1	TRBV24-1	CATRDRARNEQFF	TGTGCCACGCGGGACAGGGCACGCAATGAGCAGTTCTTC
.	18	many	TRBJ2-3	TRBV28	CASSFDPKDRFLGDTQYF	TGTGCCAGCAGTTTCGACCCTAAAGACAGATTCTTGGGGGATACGCAGTATTTT
TRBD1	18	many	TRBJ1-4	TRBV10-3	CAIRGQLGRYGANEKLFF	TGTGCCATCAGGGGACAGTTGGGCCGATATGGAGCTAATGAAAAACTGTTTTTT
.	12	many	TRBJ2-1	TRBV14	CASSQVVGQQFF	TGTGCCAGCAGCCAAGTGGTGGGTCAGCAGTTCTTC
.	15	few	TRBJ2-2	TRBV19	CASSTDGAITGELFF	TGTGCCAGTAGTACGGACGGCGCGATCACCGGGGAGCTGTTTTTT
.	15	many	TRBJ1-4	TRBV28	CASSPGTEVNEKLFF	TGTGCCAGCAGCCCCGGGACTGAAGTTAATGAAAAACTGTTTTTT
TRBD2	15	.	TRBJ2-1	TRBV6-5	CASSSLAGGNNEQFF	TGTGCCAGCAGTTCTTTAGCGGGAGGGAACAATGAGCAGTTCTTC
TRBD2	17	many	TRBJ2-1	TRBV29-1	CSVVRTSGTWSYNEQFF	TGCAGCGTTGTAAGGACTAGCGGGACATGGTCCTACAATGAGCAGTTCTTC
.	16	.	TRBJ2-5	TRBV12-3/TRBV12-4	CASSLGAGQRTETQYF	TGTGCCAGCAGTTTAGGAGCGGGACAGCGAACAGAGACCCAGTACTTC
TRBD1	13	many	TRBJ2-5	TRBV6-1	CASNLQGRETQYF	TGTGCCAGCAATCTACAGGGGAGAGAGACCCAGTACTTC
TRBD1	15	many	TRBJ1-1	TRBV28	CASSLRTGMNTEAFF	TGTGCCAGCAGTCTACGGACAGGGATGAACACTGAAGCTTTCTTT
TRBD1	16	many	TRBJ1-1	TRBV25-1	CASSELGTVEDTEAFF	TGTGCCAGCAGTGAATTGGGGACAGTCGAGGACACTGAAGCTTTCTTT
TRBD2	14	many	TRBJ2-7	TRBV15	CATSKGLAGDEQYF	TGTGCCACCAGCAAAGGACTAGCGGGAGACGAGCAGTACTTC
TRBD2	17	many	TRBJ2-7	TRBV20-1	CSARVKLAGSARYEQYF	TGCAGTGCTAGAGTGAAACTAGCGGGTTCGGCCCGCTACGAGCAGTACTTC
.	15	many	TRBJ2-1	TRBV11-3	CASSLRGGSYNEQFF	TGTGCCAGCAGCTTACGGGGAGGCTCCTACAATGAGCAGTTCTTC
.	13	many	TRBJ2-1	TRBV28	CASTFGTSNEQFF	TGTGCCAGCACTTTCGGAACTAGCAATGAGCAGTTCTTC
.	13	few	TRBJ2-7	TRBV5-1	CASSLVGGDEQYF	TGCGCCAGCAGCTTGGTAGGTGGAGACGAGCAGTACTTC
TRBD2	14	many	TRBJ2-7	TRBV11-2	CASSPRLALSEQYF	TGTGCCAGCAGCCCAAGACTAGCGCTGTCCGAGCAGTACTTC
.	12	few	TRBJ2-4	TRBV14	CASSQELNIQYF	TGTGCCAGCAGCCAGGAATTAAACATTCAGTACTTC